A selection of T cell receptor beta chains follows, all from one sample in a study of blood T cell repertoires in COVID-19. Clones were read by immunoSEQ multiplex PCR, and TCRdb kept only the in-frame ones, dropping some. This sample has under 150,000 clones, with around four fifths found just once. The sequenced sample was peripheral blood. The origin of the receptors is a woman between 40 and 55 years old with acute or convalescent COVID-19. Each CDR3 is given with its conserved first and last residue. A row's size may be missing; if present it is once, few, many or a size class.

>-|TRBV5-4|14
CASSFFGGNYGYTF
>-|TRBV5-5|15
CASSSGLSNLYEQFF
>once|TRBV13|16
CASRQDRGLWDTEAFF
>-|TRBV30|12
CAWTTSTYEQYF
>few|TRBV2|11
CASRAGGGYTF
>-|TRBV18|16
CASSRLGQGADQPQHF
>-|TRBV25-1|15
CASSQRGGLGETQYF
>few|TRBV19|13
CASSIVISYGYTF
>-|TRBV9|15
CASSLPGQGDNEQFF
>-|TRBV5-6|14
CASSLRGAKNIQYF
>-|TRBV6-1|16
CASSAITGTGLSKLFF
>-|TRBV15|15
CATSARGIGSYEQYF
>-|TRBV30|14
CAWSVQGVNEKLFF
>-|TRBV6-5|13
CANKGHLNTEAFF
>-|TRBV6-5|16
CASSYSGSDRAGGYTF
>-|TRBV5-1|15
CASSLASQRVGELFF
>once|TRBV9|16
CASSVQSGGSYNEQFF
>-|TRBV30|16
CAWSVYGRAKNEKLFF
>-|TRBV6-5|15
CASSPSLAGLDEQYF
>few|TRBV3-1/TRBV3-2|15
CASSHFTGRSSGYTF
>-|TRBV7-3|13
CASSLVRNTEAFF
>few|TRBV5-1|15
CASSLGTTGVYEQYF
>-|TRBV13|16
CASSVRQDDPNYEQYF